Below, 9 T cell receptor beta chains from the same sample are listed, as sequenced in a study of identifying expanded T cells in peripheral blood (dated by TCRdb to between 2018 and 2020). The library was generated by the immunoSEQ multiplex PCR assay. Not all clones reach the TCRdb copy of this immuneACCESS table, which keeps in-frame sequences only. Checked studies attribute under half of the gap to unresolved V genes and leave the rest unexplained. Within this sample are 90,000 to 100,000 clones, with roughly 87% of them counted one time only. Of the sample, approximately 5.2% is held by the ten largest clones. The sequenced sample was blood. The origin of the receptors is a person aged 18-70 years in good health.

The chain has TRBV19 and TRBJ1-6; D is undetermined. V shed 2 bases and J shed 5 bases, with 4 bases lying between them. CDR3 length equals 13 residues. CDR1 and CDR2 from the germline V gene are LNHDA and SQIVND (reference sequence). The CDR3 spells CASSILDNSPLHF. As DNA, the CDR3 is TGTGCCAGTAGTATATTGGATAATTCACCCCTCCACTTT.

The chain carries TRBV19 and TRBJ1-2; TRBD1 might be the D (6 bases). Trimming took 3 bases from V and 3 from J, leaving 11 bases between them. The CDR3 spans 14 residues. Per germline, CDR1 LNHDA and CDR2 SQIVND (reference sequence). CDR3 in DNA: TGTGCCAGTAGTATTTCCCACAGGGACTATGGCTACACCTTC. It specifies CASSISHRDYGYTF.

The CDR3 loop reads CASNPNQGRGPAEAFF. The CDR3 coding sequence is TGTGCCAGCAATCCCAACCAAGGACGGGGCCCGGCTGAAGCTTTCTTT. This chain uses TRBV6-6 with TRBJ1-1, with D possibly matching TRBD1 (5 bases). The V end lost 7 bases, the J end lost 6 bases, and 24 bases lay between the germline ends. The germline CDR1 and CDR2 sequences are MNHNY and SVGAGI (reference sequence). The CDR3 runs 16 residues.

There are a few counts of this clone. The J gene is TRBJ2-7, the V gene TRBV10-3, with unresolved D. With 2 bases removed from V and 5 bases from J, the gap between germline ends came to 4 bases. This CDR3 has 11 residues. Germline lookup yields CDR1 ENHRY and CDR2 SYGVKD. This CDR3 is CAISEQNEQYF. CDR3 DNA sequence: TGTGCCATCAGTGAGCAGAACGAGCAGTACTTC.

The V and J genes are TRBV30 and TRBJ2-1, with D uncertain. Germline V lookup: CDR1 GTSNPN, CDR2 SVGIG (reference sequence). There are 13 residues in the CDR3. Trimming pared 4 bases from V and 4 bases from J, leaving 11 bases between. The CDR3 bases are TGTGCCTGGAAACCAGGACGATACAATGAGCAGTTCTTC. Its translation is CAWKPGRYNEQFF.

CDR3 region: CASSRLQLYGYTF. CDR3 DNA sequence: TGTGCCAGCAGCCGGTTACAGCTCTATGGCTACACCTTC. V is TRBV14 and J is TRBJ1-2; D remains unclear. Trimming removed 4 bases at V and 4 bases at J, with 10 bases between. There are 13 residues in the CDR3. From germline, CDR1 is SGHDN and CDR2 FVKESK. The whole variable domain, remainder taken from reference TRBV14 and TRBJ1-2, is EAGVTQFPSHSVIEKGQTVTLRCDPISGHDNLYWYRRVMGKEIKFLLHFVKESKQDESGMPNNRFLAERTGGTYSTLKVQPAELEDSGVYFCASSRLQLYGYTFGSGTRLTVV.

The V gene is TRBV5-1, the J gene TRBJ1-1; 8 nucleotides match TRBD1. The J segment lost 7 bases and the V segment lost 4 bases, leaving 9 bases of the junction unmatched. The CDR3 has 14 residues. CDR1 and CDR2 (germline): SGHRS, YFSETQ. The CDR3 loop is CASSQGQGMGEAFF. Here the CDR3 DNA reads TGCGCCAGCAGCCAAGGACAGGGAATGGGTGAAGCTTTCTTT.

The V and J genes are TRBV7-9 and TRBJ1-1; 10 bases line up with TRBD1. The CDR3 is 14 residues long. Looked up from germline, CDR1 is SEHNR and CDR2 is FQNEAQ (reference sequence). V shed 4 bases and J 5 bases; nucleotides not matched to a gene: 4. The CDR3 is CASSSGQGETEAFF. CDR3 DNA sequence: TGTGCCAGCAGCTCCGGACAGGGGGAAACTGAAGCTTTCTTT.

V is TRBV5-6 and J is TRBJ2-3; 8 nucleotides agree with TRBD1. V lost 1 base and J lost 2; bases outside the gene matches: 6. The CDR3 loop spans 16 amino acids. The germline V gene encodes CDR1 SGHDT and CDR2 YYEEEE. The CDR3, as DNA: TGTGCCAGCAGCTTGCCGGGACAGGACATCACAGATACGCAGTATTTT. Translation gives CASSLPGQDITDTQYF.